These 30 T cell receptor beta chains were all obtained from the same sample, sequenced in a study of blood T cell repertoires in COVID-19. TCRdb's table, derived via immunoSEQ multiplex PCR, lists solely in-frame clones and lacks some. The profile shows 400,000 or so clones, around 90% of them singletons. The sample comprised PBMCs or T cells enriched from blood (not recorded which). The receptors shown here come from a man aged 18 to 35 who had recovered from COVID-19.

V and J are TRBV4-1 and TRBJ2-3, with a tentative D call TRBD2 (5 bases). The V gene lost 4 bases and the J gene lost 2 bases, with 13 bases spanning the gap. The germline V gene encodes CDR1 MGHRA and CDR2 YSYEKL. This CDR3 contains 15 residues. The chain's CDR3 is CASSPLKGATDTQYF. For the CDR3, the DNA is TGCGCCAGCAGCCCCCTGAAGGGAGCCACAGATACGCAGTATTTT.

The CDR3 nucleotides are TGCAGCGTTGACAACGGGAACACTGAAGCTTTCTTT. Residues: CSVDNGNTEAFF. V and J are TRBV29-1 and TRBJ1-1, with no clear D. The ends were cut back, 3 bases at V and 1 base at J, with 6 bases in the middle. This CDR3 has 12 amino acids. Germline values: CDR1 SQVTM, CDR2 ANQGSEA.

The chain recombines TRBV6-1 with TRBJ2-1; no firm D call. V was shortened by 2 bases and J by 9 bases, with 11 bases between the two germline ends. Per the germline V gene, CDR1 is MNHNS and CDR2 is SASEGT. The CDR3 runs 13 residues. CDR3 nucleotides: TGTGCCAGCAGTGAACCCATGGTAGTTGAGCAGTTCTTC. This gives the protein CASSEPMVVEQFF.

The genes are TRBV27 and TRBJ1-5; 8 nucleotides line up with TRBD1. Unmatched junction bases numbered 5, after V lost 4 bases and J lost 6 bases. Germline assignment: CDR1 MNHEY and CDR2 SMNVEV (reference sequence). This CDR3 region has 14 residues. The CDR3 reads CASSSTGGTQPQHF. The CDR3 DNA reads as TGTGCCAGCAGTTCTACAGGGGGGACTCAGCCCCAGCATTTT.

The chain uses TRBV19 and TRBJ1-6; TRBD1 aligns across 7 bases. Looked up from germline, CDR1 is LNHDA and CDR2 is SQIVND (reference sequence). The V segment lost 9 bases and the J segment 10 bases; nucleotides outside the gene matches: 9. The CDR3 length is 13 residues. The CDR3 reads CASQTGIPSPLHF. CDR3 bases: TGTGCCAGCCAGACAGGGATACCCTCACCCCTCCACTTT.

V is TRBV5-1 and J is TRBJ2-7, with 8 bases aligning to TRBD1. Germline V CDR1 and CDR2: SGHRS, YFSETQ. The CDR3 has 13 residues. With V trimmed by 4 bases and J by 1 base, 1 base remained unmatched. The CDR3 sequence is CASSRQGSYEQYF. The CDR3 DNA follows: TGCGCCAGCAGCCGACAGGGGTCCTACGAGCAGTACTTC.

This clone was counted a single time. V usage is TRBV20-1 and J usage is TRBJ1-1; 7 bases line up with TRBD1. The CDR3 is 11 residues long. After removal of 7 bases from V and 12 bases from J, the junction contained 11 bases not matched to a gene. Germline CDR1 is DFQATT and CDR2 is SNEGSKA (reference sequence). The CDR3 loop is CSGLQGLVPFF. The CDR3 DNA follows: TGCAGTGGGTTACAGGGGTTAGTCCCTTTCTTT.

There are a few counts of this clone. The chain uses TRBV18 and TRBJ1-3; unclear D gene. CDR1 is KGHSH and CDR2 is LQKENI in the germline V gene. Trimming cost V 3 bases and J 0 bases, with 12 bases left between them. The CDR3 length is 16 residues. CDR3 sequence: CASSPPAAISGNTIYF. CDR3 in DNA: TGTGCCAGCTCACCTCCCGCGGCGATCTCTGGAAACACCATATATTTT. Combining the CDR3 with reference TRBV18 and TRBJ1-3 gives the whole variable domain NAGVMQNPRHLVRRRGQEARLRCSPMKGHSHVYWYRQLPEEGLKFMVYLQKENIIDESGMPKERFSAEFPKEGPSILRIQQVVRGDSAAYFCASSPPAAISGNTIYFGEGSWLTVV.

The rearrangement uses TRBV10-3 and TRBJ1-1, with D possibly TRBD1 on 6 matching bases. The V end lost 10 bases, the J end lost 1 base, and 10 bases lay between the germline ends. Germline V lookup: CDR1 ENHRY, CDR2 SYGVKD. This CDR3 spans 12 amino acids. Here the CDR3 DNA reads TGTGCCACCATGACAGGGAACACTGAAGCTTTCTTT. As protein: CATMTGNTEAFF.

This chain connects TRBV10-3 to TRBJ2-7; 7 bases are shared with TRBD2. The V gene end was trimmed by 7 bases and the J gene end by 4 bases; junction bases not matched to a gene: 7. CDR1 ENHRY and CDR2 SYGVKD come from the germline V gene. This CDR3 is 13 amino acids long. CDR3 coding DNA: TGTGCCATCAAAGGAGCGGGAACTTACGAGCAGTACTTC. It encodes CAIKGAGTYEQYF.

J is TRBJ1-1 and V is TRBV6-5; D perhaps matches TRBD1 (6 bases). There are 13 residues in the CDR3. V gave up 7 bases and J gave up 7 bases, with 16 bases separating them. Germline V lookup: CDR1 MNHEY, CDR2 SVGAGI. CDR3 sequence: CASTAGAGVEAFF. CDR3 sequence (DNA): TGTGCCAGCACCGCGGGGGCAGGGGTTGAAGCTTTCTTT.

The chain recombines TRBV27 with TRBJ2-2; D unclear. Per the germline V gene, CDR1 is MNHEY and CDR2 is SMNVEV (reference sequence). V was trimmed by 3 bases and J by 2 bases, leaving 7 bases between them. This CDR3 has 14 residues. The CDR3 loop is CASSFRVNTGELFF. CDR3 in DNA: TGTGCCAGCAGTTTCCGGGTAAACACCGGGGAGCTGTTTTTT.

The rearrangement uses TRBV5-1 and TRBJ2-5; 9 bases align to TRBD2. V shed 2 bases, J shed 4 bases, and the junction held 6 bases outside the gene matches. Germline CDR1 SGHRS, CDR2 YFSETQ. The CDR3 loop spans 15 amino acids. CDR3 sequence: CASSFGREGPETQYF. The CDR3 nucleotides read TGCGCCAGCAGCTTCGGGCGGGAGGGCCCAGAGACCCAGTACTTC.

The chain links TRBV19 to TRBJ1-6; TRBD1 matches at 8 bases. The length of the CDR3 is 16 residues. The trim removed 3 bases at V and 7 bases at J, leaving 8 bases unmatched. The germline CDR1 and CDR2 sequences are LNHDA and SQIVND (reference sequence). Here the CDR3 DNA reads TGTGCCAGTAGTATGACCCGGACAGGGACGAATTCACCCCTCCACTTT. It translates to CASSMTRTGTNSPLHF.

V and J are TRBV28 and TRBJ2-7; 9 bases map to TRBD1. Losses at the gene ends were 7 bases for V and 3 bases for J; bases not matched to a gene: 7. The CDR3 runs to 14 residues. Germline values: CDR1 MDHEN, CDR2 SYDVKM. The DNA of the CDR3 is TGTGCCAGCACCCAGGGACAGGGTCTCTACGAGCAGTACTTC. Translating it yields CASTQGQGLYEQYF.

The J gene is TRBJ1-5, the V gene TRBV2; tentative D call: TRBD1 (6 bases). The CDR3 is 15 amino acids. Germline CDR1 and CDR2: SNHLY and FYNNEI. Trimming took 7 bases from V and 0 from J, leaving 13 bases between them. The CDR3 bases are TGTGCCAGCAAAAGGGGACAAAATAGCAATCAGCCCCAGCATTTT. Encoded protein: CASKRGQNSNQPQHF.

Of note for this clone: The sample has other DNA sequences that encode this CDR3 too. The chain is built from TRBV19 and TRBJ1-5, with D unclear. CDR3 size: 13 residues. The germline CDR1 and CDR2 sequences are LNHDA and SQIVND (reference sequence). V was trimmed by 3 bases and J by 4 bases, leaving 7 bases between them. CDR3 loop: CASSIGQNQPQHF. The DNA of the CDR3 is TGTGCCAGTAGTATTGGGCAAAATCAGCCCCAGCATTTT.

The chain recombines TRBV5-1 with TRBJ2-1, with 7 bases that match TRBD2. After removal of 0 bases from V and 8 bases from J, the junction contained 14 bases not matched to a gene. The CDR3 is made up of 17 amino acids. CDR1 is SGHRS and CDR2 is YFSETQ in the germline V gene. The CDR3 nucleotides read TGCGCCAGCAGCTTGGCTGAGCGGGGCCCCCTTGTCGATGAGCAGTTCTTC. Translating it yields CASSLAERGPLVDEQFF.

Here the CDR3 DNA reads TGTGCCAGCAGCTTAGGGCAGGGAAGGTACGAGCAGTACTTC. Its protein product is CASSLGQGRYEQYF. The chain links TRBV7-9 to TRBJ2-7; D might be TRBD1 (5 bases). Germline V gives CDR1 SEHNR, CDR2 FQNEAQ (reference sequence). The CDR3 spans 14 residues. Trimming removed 1 base at V and 4 bases at J, with 11 bases between.

The chain is built from TRBV6-5 and TRBJ2-7, with 7 bases matching TRBD2. The CDR3 contains 15 residues. V was pared by 6 bases and J by 2 bases, with 10 bases of the junction left unmatched. Germline CDR1 and CDR2: MNHEY and SVGAGI. CDR3 in amino acids: CASSLREGEAYEQYF. CDR3 bases: TGTGCCAGCAGCCTAAGGGAGGGAGAGGCCTACGAGCAGTACTTC.

A few counts support this clone. The chain couples TRBV7-3 to TRBJ2-7; unclear D gene. With 5 bases removed from V and 4 bases from J, the gap between germline ends came to 6 bases. The CDR3 spans 11 residues. The germline gives CDR1 SGHTA, CDR2 FQGTGA. CDR3 sequence: CASSPPYEQYF. The CDR3 bases are TGTGCCAGCAGCCCCCCTTACGAGCAGTACTTC.

The chain couples TRBV10-1 to TRBJ1-1; D unresolved. Germline values: CDR1 WNHNN, CDR2 SYGVQD (reference sequence). Trimming pared 0 bases from V and 3 bases from J, leaving 14 bases between. CDR3 length equals 16 residues. CDR3 nucleotides: TGCGCCAGCAGTGAGTCGCACATCCCCCAGGACACTGAAGCTTTCTTT. Protein: CASSESHIPQDTEAFF.

The rearrangement uses TRBV3-1 (or the pseudogene TRBV3-2) and TRBJ1-3; D uncertain. CDR3 length: 16 amino acids. Germline V gene lookup returns CDR1 LGHDT and CDR2 YNNKEL (reference sequence). V shed 5 bases and J shed 8 bases, with 22 bases lying between them. CDR3 DNA: TGTGCCAGCAGCTCCGGGTTTCCCGAAATGGGAGACACCATATATTTT. Its protein is CASSSGFPEMGDTIYF.

The genes are TRBV5-1 and TRBJ1-2; D is unresolved. This CDR3 is built from 15 residues. V shed 4 bases and J shed 5 bases, with 18 bases lying between them. Germline V gives CDR1 SGHRS, CDR2 YFSETQ. For the CDR3, the DNA is TGCGCCAGCAGCCCGACGCAGTTCCAGGCTTATGGCTACACCTTC. Translation gives CASSPTQFQAYGYTF.

Only a few counts were recorded for this clone. The chain carries TRBV18 and TRBJ1-3; TRBD1 aligns across 9 bases. This CDR3 is 17 amino acids long. Germline-derived CDR1 and CDR2 are KGHSH and LQKENI. The J segment lost 0 bases and the V segment lost 3 bases, leaving 6 bases of the junction unmatched. CDR3 nucleotide sequence: TGTGCCAGCTCACCGGGACAGGGCCGTTCCTCTGGAAACACCATATATTTT. Residues: CASSPGQGRSSGNTIYF.

This chain connects TRBV2 to TRBJ1-4, with 9 bases identical to TRBD1. The CDR3 sequence is 13 residues long. Germline V gene data show CDR1 as SNHLY and CDR2 as FYNNEI. J gave up 8 bases and V 6 bases, and 4 bases lay outside the gene matches. In nucleotides, the CDR3 is TGTGCCAGCAGGGGACAGGGTCGAGAAAAACTGTTTTTT. Encoded protein: CASRGQGREKLFF.

This sequence joins TRBV6-2 or TRBV6-3 and TRBJ1-5; 11 nucleotides line up with TRBD1. Germline loops: CDR1 MNHEY, CDR2 SVGEGT. V shed 1 base, J shed 2 bases, and the junction held 10 bases outside the gene matches. CDR3 length equals 19 residues. CDR3 in DNA: TGTGCCAGCAGTTACTGGGGACAGGGGGGATGGGGAGGCAATCAGCCCCAGCATTTT. Protein product: CASSYWGQGGWGGNQPQHF.

This chain uses TRBV24-1 with TRBJ2-5; 8 bases match TRBD2. V lost 3 bases, J lost 4 bases, and 9 bases stayed unmatched. The CDR3 totals 16 residues. Germline V gene sequence: CDR1 KGHDR, CDR2 SFDVKD. CDR3 DNA: TGTGCCACCAGTGATGTAGGAGCGGGAGTTAGAGAGACCCAGTACTTC. This encodes CATSDVGAGVRETQYF.

V usage is TRBV5-6 and J usage is TRBJ2-3; 10 bases fit TRBD2. CDR1 is SGHDT and CDR2 is YYEEEE in the germline V gene. V shed 4 bases, J shed 0 bases, and the junction held 14 bases outside the gene matches. CDR3 length: 19 residues. The CDR3 region has the DNA TGTGCCAGCAGCCCGCTTTACGCTAGCGGGGGCGCTAGCACAGATACGCAGTATTTT. Translated, it gives CASSPLYASGGASTDTQYF.

The chain carries TRBV5-1 and TRBJ2-7; the match to TRBD1 covers 7 bases. CDR1 is SGHRS and CDR2 is YFSETQ in the germline V gene. V shed 4 bases, J shed 0 bases, and the junction held 7 bases outside the gene matches. This CDR3 is built from 15 residues. CDR3 nucleotide sequence: TGCGCCAGCAGCCCCGGACAGGCGAGCTCCTACGAGCAGTACTTC. Its translation is CASSPGQASSYEQYF.